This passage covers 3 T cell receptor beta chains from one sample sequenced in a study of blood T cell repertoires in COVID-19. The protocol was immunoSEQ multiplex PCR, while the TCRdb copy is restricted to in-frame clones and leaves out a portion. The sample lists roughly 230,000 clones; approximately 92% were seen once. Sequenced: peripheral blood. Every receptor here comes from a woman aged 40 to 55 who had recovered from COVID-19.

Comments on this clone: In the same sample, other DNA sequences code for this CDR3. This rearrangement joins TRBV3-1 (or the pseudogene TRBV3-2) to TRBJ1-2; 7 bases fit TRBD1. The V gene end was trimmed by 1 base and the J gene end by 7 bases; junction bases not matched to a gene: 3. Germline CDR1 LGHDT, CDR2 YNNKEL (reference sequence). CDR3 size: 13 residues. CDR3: CASSQGTGGGYTF. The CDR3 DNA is TGTGCCAGCAGCCAAGGGACAGGCGGTGGCTACACCTTC.

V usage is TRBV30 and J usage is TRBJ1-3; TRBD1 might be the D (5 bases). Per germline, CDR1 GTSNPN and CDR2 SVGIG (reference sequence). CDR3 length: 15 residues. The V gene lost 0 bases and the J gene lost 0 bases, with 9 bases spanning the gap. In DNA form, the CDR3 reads TGTGCCTGGAGTGTAGGGGCCAGCTCTGGAAACACCATATATTTT. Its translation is CAWSVGASSGNTIYF.

The CDR3 DNA reads TGCGCCAGCAGCAAAACAGGGATGAACACTGAAGCTTTCTTT. It specifies CASSKTGMNTEAFF. The chain links TRBV5-1 to TRBJ1-1, with D tentatively TRBD1 (6 bases). Germline CDR1 reads SGHRS; CDR2 reads YFSETQ. The CDR3 spans 14 residues. Trimming took off 4 bases at V and 0 bases at J, with 10 bases between the two ends. Full variable domain (outside the CDR3, taken from reference TRBV5-1 and TRBJ1-1): KAGVTQTPRYLIKTRGQQVTLSCSPISGHRSVSWYQQTPGQGLQFLFEYFSETQRNKGNFPGRFSGRQFSNSRSEMNVSTLELGDSALYLCASSKTGMNTEAFFGQGTRLTVV.